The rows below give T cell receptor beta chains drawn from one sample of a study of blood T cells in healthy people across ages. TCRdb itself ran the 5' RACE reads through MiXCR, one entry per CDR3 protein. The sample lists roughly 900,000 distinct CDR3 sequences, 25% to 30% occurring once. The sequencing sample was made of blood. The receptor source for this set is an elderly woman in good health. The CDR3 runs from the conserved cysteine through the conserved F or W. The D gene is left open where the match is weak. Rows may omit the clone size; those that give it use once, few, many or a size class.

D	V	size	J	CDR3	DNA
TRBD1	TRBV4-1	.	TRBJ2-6	CASSHGQGRLSGANVLTF	TGCGCCAGCAGCCACGGACAGGGGAGGCTCTCTGGGGCCAACGTCCTGACTTTC
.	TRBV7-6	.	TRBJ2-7	CASSQGPYYEQYF	TGTGCCAGCAGCCAGGGCCCCTATTACGAGCAGTACTTC
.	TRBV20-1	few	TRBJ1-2	CSARLALGDGSGYTF	TGCAGTGCTAGACTGGCTTTAGGGGACGGCAGCGGCTACACCTTC
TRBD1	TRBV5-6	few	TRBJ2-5	CASSRRTGPIQETQYF	TGTGCCAGCAGCCGACGGACAGGGCCCATCCAAGAGACCCAGTACTTC
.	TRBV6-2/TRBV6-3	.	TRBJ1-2	CASSFLGRAIYGYTF	TGTGCCAGCAGTTTCCTCGGCAGGGCGATCTATGGCTACACCTTC
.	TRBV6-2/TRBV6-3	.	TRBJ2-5	CASRSGYLTYNEQYF	TGTGCCAGCAGATCAGGGTATCTTACCTACAATGAGCAGTACTTC
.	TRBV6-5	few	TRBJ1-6	CASTYLRGTHNSPLHF	TGTGCCAGCACCTATCTCCGGGGGACTCATAATTCACCCCTCCACTTT
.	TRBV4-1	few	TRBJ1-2	CASSQEPGGLYGYTF	TGCGCCAGCAGCCAAGAGCCAGGTGGCTTATATGGTTACACCTTC
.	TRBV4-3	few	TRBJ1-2	CASSQDRSGYTF	TGCGCCAGCAGCCAAGATCGAAGTGGCTACACCTTC
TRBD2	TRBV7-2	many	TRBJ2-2	CASSLGTSGTGELFF	TGTGCCAGCAGCTTAGGGACTAGCGGCACCGGGGAGCTGTTTTTT
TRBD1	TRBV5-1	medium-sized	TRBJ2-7	CASSITGTGYEQYF	TGCGCCAGCAGCATAACCGGGACAGGGTACGAGCAGTACTTC
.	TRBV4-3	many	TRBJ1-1	CASSQDGGGTEAFF	TGCGCCAGCAGCCAAGATGGGGGGGGCACTGAAGCTTTCTTT
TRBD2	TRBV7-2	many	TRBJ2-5	CASSLWGTSGGVETQYF	TGTGCCAGCAGCTTATGGGGGACTAGCGGGGGGGTAGAGACCCAGTACTTC
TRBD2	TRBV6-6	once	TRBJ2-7	CASSLERESYEQYF	TGTGCCAGCAGCCTGGAGCGGGAAAGCTACGAGCAGTACTTC
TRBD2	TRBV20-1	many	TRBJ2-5	CSARSLAGAETQYF	TGCAGTGCTAGGTCACTAGCGGGGGCGGAGACCCAGTACTTC
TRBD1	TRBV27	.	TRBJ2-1	CASSFGRGRGQFF	TGTGCCAGCAGTTTCGGCAGGGGGCGCGGCCAGTTCTTC
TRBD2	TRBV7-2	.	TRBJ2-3	CASSANGGRTRDTQYF	TGTGCCAGCAGTGCGAACGGCGGGAGAACAAGAGATACGCAGTATTTT
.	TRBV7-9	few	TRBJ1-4	CASSPSGTSNEKLFF	TGTGCCAGCAGCCCCTCCGGGACGAGTAACGAAAAACTGTTTTTT